Listed here are 29 T cell receptor beta chains from one sample, sequenced in a study of long-term antiretroviral therapy in people with HIV. Survey-level resolution applied to immunoSEQ assay v3.0. Profiled with immunoSEQ multiplex PCR; TCRdb holds only in-frame clones, not every one. The sample shows about 16,000 clones, around 88% of them seen only once. The sample in question was unsorted PBMCs, obtained around 2.3 years before starting antiretroviral therapy. These receptors came from a woman aged 30 to 39 with HIV.

This chain uses TRBV29-1 with TRBJ1-1, with a tentative D call TRBD1 (6 bases). Germline V CDR1 and CDR2: SQVTM, ANQGSEA. The CDR3 length is 12 residues. V gave up 8 bases and J gave up 4 bases, with 14 bases separating them. CDR3 bases: TGCAGCACCAAGTCAGGGGTCACTGAAGCTTTCTTT. This gives the protein CSTKSGVTEAFF.

The chain has TRBV7-9 and TRBJ1-4, with TRBD1 as a possible D gene (5 bases). The germline gives CDR1 SEHNR, CDR2 FQNEAQ (reference sequence). V dropped 3 bases and J dropped 1 base, with 15 bases sitting between them. This CDR3 spans 17 amino acids. Written as DNA, the CDR3 is TGTGCCAGCAGCTTCGGGGCAGCGCGGGTAACTAATGAAAAACTGTTTTTT. Protein: CASSFGAARVTNEKLFF.

The chain uses TRBV7-2 and TRBJ2-7; perhaps TRBD1 as D (6 bases). The CDR3 runs to 17 residues. Germline CDR1 SGHTA, CDR2 FQGNSA. V lost 1 base and J 1 base, leaving 17 bases between the germline ends. CDR3 sequence: CASSLVAGVLESYEQYF. CDR3 bases: TGTGCCAGCAGCTTAGTTGCAGGGGTGCTCGAGTCCTACGAGCAGTACTTC.

The chain is built from TRBV7-2 and TRBJ1-1; D not certain. The CDR3 has 15 residues. Per germline, CDR1 SGHTA and CDR2 FQGNSA. With 2 bases removed from V and 4 bases from J, the gap between germline ends came to 14 bases. The CDR3 reads CASSLIEVGITEAFF. The CDR3 DNA is TGTGCCAGCAGCTTAATCGAGGTTGGTATCACTGAAGCTTTCTTT. Drawing the rest from reference TRBV7-2 and TRBJ1-1, the complete variable domain is GAGVSQSPSNKVTEKGKDVELRCDPISGHTALYWYRQSLGQGLEFLIYFQGNSAPDKSGLPSDRFSAERTGGSVSTLTIQRTQQEDSAVYLCASSLIEVGITEAFFGQGTRLTVV.

The genes are TRBV19 and TRBJ1-1; a possible D gene is TRBD1 (6 bases). CDR3 length: 18 amino acids. Germline V gene lookup returns CDR1 LNHDA and CDR2 SQIVND (reference sequence). V gave up 6 bases and J gave up 3 bases, with 26 bases separating them. The CDR3 is CASSRYRGGLKEDTEAFF. The CDR3 coding sequence is TGTGCCAGTAGCCGATATAGAGGGGGTTTAAAAGAAGACACTGAAGCTTTCTTT.

This clone was counted a single time. This chain connects TRBV10-3 to TRBJ1-5; 7 bases fit TRBD1. V trimming: 3 bases; J trimming: 0 bases; junction bases outside the gene matches: 2. The CDR3 sequence is 15 residues long. Germline V lookup: CDR1 ENHRY, CDR2 SYGVKD. CDR3 sequence: CAISERDSSNQPQHF. DNA for the CDR3: TGTGCCATCAGTGAAAGGGACAGTAGCAATCAGCCCCAGCATTTT.

The rearrangement joins TRBV6-6 to TRBJ2-1, with a possible D match to TRBD1 (5 bases). Germline loops: CDR1 MNHNY, CDR2 SVGAGI (reference sequence). V gave up 2 bases and J gave up 8 bases, with 10 bases separating them. The CDR3 is made up of 13 amino acids. CDR3 nucleotide sequence: TGTGCCAGCAGTTACGACAGACGGGATGAGCAGTTCTTC. Translating gives CASSYDRRDEQFF.

The chain combines TRBV4-3 with TRBJ2-6, with a possible D match to TRBD1 (5 bases). The germline gives CDR1 LGHNA, CDR2 YSLEER. The germline V and J ends were trimmed by 0 bases and 2 bases, with 8 bases remaining between them. CDR3 length equals 16 residues. The CDR3 region is CASSQDWGAGANVLTF. CDR3 coding DNA: TGCGCCAGCAGCCAAGATTGGGGCGCTGGGGCCAACGTCCTGACTTTC.

The rearrangement links TRBV6-5 to TRBJ2-2; D is possibly TRBD1 (5 bases). The germline V and J ends were trimmed by 6 bases and 1 base, with 12 bases remaining between them. The CDR3 runs to 15 residues. Germline loops: CDR1 MNHEY, CDR2 SVGAGI. For the CDR3, the DNA is TGTGCCAGCAGCCCAACAGGTTTGAACACCGGGGAGCTGTTTTTT. It is translated as CASSPTGLNTGELFF.

The gene calls are TRBV5-4 and TRBJ1-2; D may be TRBD1 (6 bases). Germline CDR1 is SGHNT and CDR2 is YYREEE (reference sequence). The CDR3 has 14 amino acids. V was trimmed by 2 bases and J by 5 bases, leaving 13 bases between them. The CDR3 DNA is TGTGCCAGCAGCTTCGGGGGCGCGAGGTATGGCTACACCTTC. Encoded protein: CASSFGGARYGYTF.

The rearrangement links TRBV7-9 to TRBJ1-4, with D perhaps TRBD1 (5 bases). This CDR3 region has 14 residues. V lost 1 base and J 5 bases, leaving 8 bases between the germline ends. Per germline, CDR1 SEHNR and CDR2 FQNEAQ (reference sequence). CDR3 DNA sequence: TGTGCCAGCAGCTTAGGGGAGGGGAATGAAAAACTGTTTTTT. Translating it yields CASSLGEGNEKLFF.

The V and J genes are TRBV18 and TRBJ2-2; D gene ambiguous. The CDR3 has 12 amino acids. Per the germline V gene, CDR1 is KGHSH and CDR2 is LQKENI. The V end lost 5 bases, the J end lost 0 bases, and 1 base lay between the germline ends. CDR3 sequence: CASSTNTGELFF. For the CDR3, the DNA is TGTGCCAGCTCAACGAACACCGGGGAGCTGTTTTTT.

This clone was observed once. The rearrangement uses TRBV10-3 and TRBJ2-3; D is perhaps TRBD1 (7 bases). There are 15 residues in the CDR3. Germline V gene data show CDR1 as ENHRY and CDR2 as SYGVKD. V was clipped by 4 bases and J by 8 bases, with 19 bases between them. CDR3 in DNA: TGTGCCATCAGTGCGATAACAGGGGCCGGGGGTACGCAGTATTTT. Translating it yields CAISAITGAGGTQYF.

The CDR3 nucleotides read TGTGCCAGTCGGAACGCGGTCTCCCCCTACGAGCAGTACTTC. Amino acids: CASRNAVSPYEQYF. The chain joins TRBV18 to TRBJ2-7; D is unresolved. Trimming left V 9 bases short and J 2 bases short, with 17 bases between. The CDR3 is 14 amino acids. Germline-derived CDR1 and CDR2 are KGHSH and LQKENI.

This clone has a single count. The chain couples TRBV5-5 to TRBJ1-1; D gene uncertain. The germline CDR1 and CDR2 sequences are SGHKS and YYEKEE (reference sequence). V lost 0 bases to trimming and J lost 3 bases, with 12 bases between them. The CDR3 totals 15 residues. The CDR3 nucleotides are TGTGCCAGCAGCTTGGGGAGGGCGATGTACACTGAAGCTTTCTTT. This sequence encodes CASSLGRAMYTEAFF.

The V gene is TRBV19, the J gene TRBJ1-4, with no clear D. This CDR3 is built from 14 residues. Germline V gene sequence: CDR1 LNHDA, CDR2 SQIVND (reference sequence). V lost 7 bases to trimming and J lost 8 bases, with 17 bases between them. The CDR3 DNA follows: TGTGCCAGTACCACCCCCGGCAGGTTGGAAAAACTGTTTTTT. Amino acid sequence: CASTTPGRLEKLFF.

This clone was seen a handful of times. The V and J genes are TRBV6-1 and TRBJ1-2; 11 bases match TRBD1. This CDR3 region has 15 residues. Germline CDR1 is MNHNS and CDR2 is SASEGT. With V trimmed by 1 base and J by 4 bases, 2 bases remained unmatched. The CDR3 nucleotides read TGTGCCAGCAGTGAAGGGACAGGGGGCAGCTATGGCTACACCTTC. Translating gives CASSEGTGGSYGYTF.

This chain joins TRBV9 and TRBJ2-5, with 9 nucleotides matching TRBD2. This CDR3 spans 17 amino acids. V shed 0 bases, J shed 2 bases, and the junction held 8 bases outside the gene matches. Germline CDR1 is SGDLS and CDR2 is YYNGEE. For the CDR3, the DNA is TGTGCCAGCAGCGTAGGTTTAGCGGGGGCCTCACAAGAGACCCAGTACTTC. Protein product: CASSVGLAGASQETQYF.

The chain uses TRBV30 and TRBJ1-3; maybe TRBD1 (5 bases). V lost 0 bases and J 1 base, leaving 10 bases between the germline ends. This CDR3 region has 15 residues. Germline V gene sequence: CDR1 GTSNPN, CDR2 SVGIG (reference sequence). CDR3 sequence: CAWSVLGGSGNTIYF. The CDR3 DNA sequence: TGTGCCTGGAGTGTGCTGGGGGGTTCTGGAAACACCATATATTTT.

This clone appeared once. The genes are TRBV30 and TRBJ2-5; D may be TRBD1 or TRBD2 (6 bases each). V was clipped by 3 bases and J by 4 bases, with 18 bases between them. The germline gives CDR1 GTSNPN, CDR2 SVGIG (reference sequence). This CDR3 contains 15 residues. The CDR3 sequence is CAWSRNGGPLETQYF. The CDR3 nucleotides are TGTGCCTGGAGCCGCAACGGGGGCCCCTTAGAGACCCAGTACTTC.

This clone has a handful of counts. The rearrangement joins TRBV5-6 to TRBJ2-2; perhaps TRBD1 as D (5 bases). CDR1 SGHDT and CDR2 YYEEEE come from the germline V gene. CDR3 size: 14 residues. Trimming pared 2 bases from V and 2 bases from J, leaving 7 bases between. Written as DNA, the CDR3 is TGTGCCAGCAGCTTAGGACACAACACCGGGGAGCTGTTTTTT. Its protein product is CASSLGHNTGELFF.

This clone has a handful of counts. The chain couples TRBV6-5 to TRBJ1-1; D call uncertain. Trimming stripped 0 bases from V and 3 bases from J, with 5 bases between. Looked up from germline, CDR1 is MNHEY and CDR2 is SVGAGI. The CDR3 consists of 13 residues. The CDR3 region is CASSYSTYTEAFF. The DNA of the CDR3 is TGTGCCAGCAGTTACTCGACGTACACTGAAGCTTTCTTT.

This rearrangement joins TRBV6-5 to TRBJ2-7; perhaps D is TRBD1 or TRBD2 (5 bases each). The CDR3 has 13 amino acids. Deletions cut 2 bases from V and 6 bases from J, with 11 bases between. Per the germline V gene, CDR1 is MNHEY and CDR2 is SVGAGI. The CDR3 DNA reads as TGTGCCAGCAGTTACGGGGGACGCGGCGAGCAGTACTTC. It encodes CASSYGGRGEQYF.

The rearrangement uses TRBV5-5 and TRBJ2-1, with a weak D call TRBD2 (6 bases). The germline V and J ends were trimmed by 3 bases and 2 bases, with 12 bases remaining between them. This CDR3 has 15 amino acids. Germline V gene data show CDR1 as SGHKS and CDR2 as YYEKEE (reference sequence). The CDR3 here is CASSSTGLAYNEQFF. CDR3 DNA: TGTGCCAGCAGCTCCACGGGACTCGCCTACAATGAGCAGTTCTTC.

The chain employs TRBV5-1 and TRBJ1-1, with a possible D match to TRBD1 (6 bases). There are 14 residues in the CDR3. With 1 base removed from V and 1 base from J, the gap between germline ends came to 8 bases. CDR1 SGHRS and CDR2 YFSETQ come from the germline V gene. CDR3 DNA: TGCGCCAGCAGCTTGAACAGGGCGAACACTGAAGCTTTCTTT. This codes for CASSLNRANTEAFF.

The V call is TRBV11-3, the J call TRBJ1-1; no clear D. Trimming took off 1 base at V and 0 bases at J, with 3 bases between the two ends. Germline CDR1 is SGHNT and CDR2 is YENEEA. This CDR3 contains 13 residues. In DNA form, the CDR3 reads TGTGCCAGCAGCTTAGGAGTGAACACTGAAGCTTTCTTT. Its protein product is CASSLGVNTEAFF.

CDR3 protein: CASSQAQGAIYEQYF. CDR3 DNA sequence: TGCGCCAGCAGCCAGGCACAGGGGGCGATTTACGAGCAGTACTTC. This sequence joins TRBV4-3 and TRBJ2-7; 9 nucleotides line up with TRBD1. CDR1 and CDR2 from the germline V gene are LGHNA and YSLEER. V was clipped by 3 bases and J by 4 bases; unmatched bases: 7. The CDR3 runs 15 residues.

This clone was counted only a few times. The chain has TRBV7-9 and TRBJ2-7; 8 nucleotides align to TRBD1. From germline, CDR1 is SEHNR and CDR2 FQNEAQ (reference sequence). The CDR3 runs 15 residues. V gave up 4 bases and J gave up 4 bases; unmatched junction bases: 9. The CDR3 DNA is TGTGCCAGCAGCTCACTTGACAGGGGAAGGTACGAGCAGTACTTC. Its translation: CASSSLDRGRYEQYF. Based on the CDR3 plus reference TRBV7-9 and TRBJ2-7, the full variable domain is DTGVSQNPRHKITKRGQNVTFRCDPISEHNRLYWYRQTLGQGPEFLTYFQNEAQLEKSRLLSDRFSAERPKGSFSTLEIQRTEQGDSAMYLCASSSLDRGRYEQYFGPGTRLTVT.

The chain joins TRBV9 to TRBJ2-2; D unclear. V was shortened by 1 base and J by 2 bases, with 0 bases between the two germline ends. This CDR3 is built from 12 residues. CDR1 and CDR2 from the germline V gene are SGDLS and YYNGEE. CDR3 loop: CASSVNTGELFF. CDR3 sequence (DNA): TGTGCCAGCAGCGTAAACACCGGGGAGCTGTTTTTT.